This T cell receptor (beta chain) was captured in a study of T cells in Graves' hyperthyroidism and ophthalmopathy. Study-wide background: Sampling of peripheral blood happened at initial diagnosis, prior to any treatment.

In this sample, this clonotype turned up many times. Newly diagnosed patients aged 18 to 65 had hyperthyroidism of under 2 months' duration. The CDR3 regions of TCR beta were amplified from RNA transcripts. First-round RT-PCR targeting the TCR CDR3 was performed with the HTBI primer set. TCRdb passed the multiplex PCR reads through MiXCR, listing each CDR3 protein once. The table has approximately 400,000 distinct CDR3 sequences, roughly 14% seen once; the top ten hold less than 25%. What was sequenced was blood. The TCR comes from a man under 40 with Graves' hyperthyroidism that later progressed to Graves' ophthalmopathy.

The CDR3 loop reads CASRDSLNNGYTF. The DNA for the CDR3 is TGTGCCAGCAGAGACAGTCTCAATAATGGCTACACCTTC. This chain links TRBV27 with TRBJ1-2; possibly TRBD1 for D (5 bases). CDR1 and CDR2 from the germline V gene are MNHEY and SMNVEV (reference sequence). The V and J ends lost 6 bases and 6 bases respectively, with 14 bases between them. The CDR3 consists of 13 residues.